One and the same sample provided the 24 T cell receptor beta chains below, sequenced in a study of T cell responses to AZD1222 COVID-19 vaccine. This table comes from immunoSEQ multiplex PCR, and its TCRdb copy is limited to in-frame clones, with some not included. The repertoire has around 130,000 clones, approximately 92% of them found once; the top ten carry around 4.4%. Sequencing was performed on peripheral blood, taken 28 days after the second dose of the MenACWY control vaccine. These receptors were taken from an adult who received the MenACWY meningococcal vaccine as a control.

V gene TRBV6-4 combines with J gene TRBJ2-2; TRBD1 aligns across 8 bases. Germline CDR1 and CDR2: MRHNA and SNTAGT. V dropped 3 bases and J dropped 3; count of bases not matched to a gene: 0. The CDR3 runs 14 residues. The CDR3 DNA sequence: TGTGCCAGCAGTGAGACAGGGGACACCGGGGAGCTGTTTTTT. Translating it yields CASSETGDTGELFF.

The V call is TRBV27, the J call TRBJ2-5, with D perhaps matching TRBD1 or TRBD2 (5 bases each). V gave up 6 bases and J gave up 5 bases, with 10 bases separating them. CDR1 and CDR2 from the germline V gene are MNHEY and SMNVEV (reference sequence). This CDR3 is 12 amino acids long. CDR3 sequence: CASRGESETQYF. CDR3 in DNA: TGTGCCAGCAGGGGGGAGTCGGAGACCCAGTACTTC.

V is TRBV18 and J is TRBJ2-5, with TRBD2 as a possible D gene (5 bases). CDR1 and CDR2 (germline): KGHSH, LQKENI. The CDR3 is 12 amino acids. The V gene lost 7 bases and the J gene lost 2 bases, with 8 bases spanning the gap. This CDR3 is CASWEQQETQYF. CDR3 DNA sequence: TGTGCCAGCTGGGAGCAGCAAGAGACCCAGTACTTC.

The rearrangement links TRBV23-1 to TRBJ2-3, with a possible D match to TRBD1 (5 bases). TRBV23-1 belongs to the ORF category, with a function that is uncertain. Trimming removed 0 bases at V and 0 bases at J, with 10 bases between. The CDR3 length is 16 residues. CDR3 nucleotide sequence: TGCGCCAGCAGTCAATCAGGGGTCCCTAGCACAGATACGCAGTATTTT. Residues: CASSQSGVPSTDTQYF.

The chain's CDR3 is CASRRTTGAGSPLHF. The DNA of the CDR3 is TGTGCCAGCAGACGCACGACAGGGGCGGGATCACCCCTCCACTTT. The chain couples TRBV7-9 to TRBJ1-6; 8 bases are a match to TRBD1. The V and J ends lost 6 bases and 10 bases, in that order; junction bases with no gene match: 11. The CDR3 has 15 amino acids. CDR1 SEHNR and CDR2 FQNEAQ come from the germline V gene (reference sequence). Filled out from reference TRBV7-9 and TRBJ1-6, the complete variable domain reads DTGVSQNPRHKITKRGQNVTFRCDPISEHNRLYWYRQTLGQGPEFLTYFQNEAQLEKSRLLSDRFSAERPKGSFSTLEIQRTEQGDSAMYLCASRRTTGAGSPLHFGNGTRLTVT.

The genes are TRBV4-1 and TRBJ2-5, with 13 bases fitting TRBD2. V shed 1 base and J 6 bases; nucleotides not matched to a gene: 14. CDR1 is MGHRA and CDR2 is YSYEKL in the germline V gene. The CDR3 spans 19 residues. CDR3: CASSQGILTGTSGMKTQYF. CDR3 coding DNA: TGCGCCAGCAGCCAAGGGATTTTAACCGGGACTAGCGGGATGAAGACCCAGTACTTC.

Only one count was recorded for this clone. V usage is TRBV7-9 and J usage is TRBJ1-6; D remains ambiguous. The CDR3 is 11 residues long. Trimming cost V 3 bases and J 6 bases, with 0 bases left between them. Germline CDR1 is SEHNR and CDR2 is FQNEAQ (reference sequence). CDR3 DNA: TGTGCCAGCAGCTTTAATTCACCCCTCCACTTT. It encodes CASSFNSPLHF.

The V and J genes are TRBV7-3 and TRBJ2-2; D is possibly TRBD1 or TRBD2 (5 bases each). Germline V gene data show CDR1 as SGHTA and CDR2 as FQGTGA. Trimming removed 2 bases at V and 2 bases at J, with 6 bases between. CDR3 size: 14 residues. CDR3 region: CASSLGTNTGELFF. The CDR3 bases are TGTGCCAGCAGCTTAGGGACCAACACCGGGGAGCTGTTTTTT. Full variable domain (remainder filled in from reference TRBV7-3 and TRBJ2-2): GAGVSQTPSNKVTEKGKYVELRCDPISGHTALYWYRQSLGQGPEFLIYFQGTGAADDSGLPNDRFFAVRPEGSVSTLKIQRTERGDSAVYLCASSLGTNTGELFFGEGSRLTVL.

The rearrangement links TRBV5-6 to TRBJ2-3, with D tentatively TRBD2 (5 bases). In germline, CDR1 is SGHDT, CDR2 YYEEEE. This CDR3 comprises 17 residues. V lost 5 bases to trimming and J lost 2 bases, with 21 bases between them. In nucleotides, the CDR3 is TGTGCCAGCAGGGACCTTTTCAACGGAGGTACCACAGATACGCAGTATTTT. This translates into CASRDLFNGGTTDTQYF.

Details on this clone: One end of the junction does not line up with germline, which may come from a read error. The rearrangement joins TRBV27 to TRBJ1-4; D not certain. The length of the CDR3 is 12 residues. The germline V gene encodes CDR1 MNHEY and CDR2 SMNVEV (reference sequence). CDR3 residues: CASSLPGSLDPF. Written as DNA, the CDR3 is TGTGCCAGCAGTCTACCGGGTTCCCTGGACCCTTTT.

The chain is built from TRBV28 and TRBJ2-4; 12 bases agree with TRBD1. This CDR3 region has 16 residues. Trimming removed 7 bases from V and 6 bases from J; junction bases left unmatched: 10. Germline V gives CDR1 MDHEN, CDR2 SYDVKM. CDR3 sequence reads: CASTTTGTGGRNIQYF. The CDR3 region has the DNA TGTGCCAGCACCACAACCGGGACAGGGGGCCGAAACATTCAGTACTTC. The complete variable domain, with remaining parts taken from reference TRBV28 and TRBJ2-4, reads DVKVTQSSRYLVKRTGEKVFLECVQDMDHENMFWYRQDPGLGLRLIYFSYDVKMKEKGDIPEGYSVSREKKERFSLILESASTNQTSMYLCASTTTGTGGRNIQYFGAGTRLSVL.

This chain uses TRBV7-9 with TRBJ2-7; a possible D gene is TRBD2 (6 bases). Per the germline V gene, CDR1 is SEHNR and CDR2 is FQNEAQ (reference sequence). The V end was cut by 5 bases, the J end by 0 bases, with 14 bases between. CDR3 size: 15 residues. CDR3 sequence (DNA): TGTGCCAGCAGCGAAGGGAGGAAGGGCTCCTACGAGCAGTACGTC. Translation: CASSEGRKGSYEQYV.

The chain combines TRBV18 with TRBJ1-3, with 10 bases matching TRBD1. CDR1 and CDR2 from the germline V gene are KGHSH and LQKENI. This CDR3 comprises 16 residues. The junction had 4 bases not matched to a gene; V was cut back by 3 bases and J by 2 bases. CDR3 sequence reads: CASSPQTGGTGNTIYF. The CDR3 region has the DNA TGTGCCAGCTCACCTCAGACAGGGGGCACTGGAAACACCATATATTTT.

The chain has TRBV2 and TRBJ1-2; no clear D. Between the trimmed V and J ends, which lost 4 bases and 10 bases, there was a span of 10 bases. The length of the CDR3 is 11 residues. CDR1 is SNHLY, CDR2 FYNNEI, per germline. In nucleotides, the CDR3 is TGTGCCAGCAGTGGAGGTCGAGACTACACCTTC. This translates into CASSGGRDYTF.

As concerns this clone: The same CDR3 can be traced to other DNA sequences in this sample. The V gene is TRBV3-1 (or the pseudogene TRBV3-2), the J gene TRBJ2-7; TRBD1 matches at 10 bases. The CDR3 is 12 amino acids. Per the germline V gene, CDR1 is LGHDT and CDR2 is YNNKEL (reference sequence). V lost 6 bases to trimming and J lost 4 bases; unmatched junction nucleotides: 0. This CDR3 reads CASRGQGYEQYF. The CDR3 DNA is TGTGCCAGCAGGGGACAGGGGTACGAGCAGTACTTC.

The CDR3 loop reads CAISESRWQGSTGELFF. Here the CDR3 DNA reads TGTGCCATCAGTGAGTCACGGTGGCAGGGGAGCACCGGGGAGCTGTTTTTT. The rearrangement joins TRBV10-3 to TRBJ2-2; D perhaps matches TRBD1 (6 bases). The V end was cut by 0 bases, the J end by 4 bases, with 15 bases between. CDR1 and CDR2 from the germline V gene are ENHRY and SYGVKD. The CDR3 runs 17 residues.

V is TRBV5-6 and J is TRBJ2-1; D ambiguous. Germline values: CDR1 SGHDT, CDR2 YYEEEE. The V end was cut by 1 base, the J end by 2 bases, with 10 bases between. The CDR3 is 15 amino acids. The CDR3 sequence: CASSLWDVAYNEQFF. In DNA, the CDR3 is TGTGCCAGCAGCTTGTGGGATGTTGCCTACAATGAGCAGTTCTTC.

V usage is TRBV29-1 and J usage is TRBJ1-4, with D tentatively TRBD1 (6 bases). CDR1 and CDR2 from the germline V gene are SQVTM and ANQGSEA. The V end was cut by 7 bases, the J end by 4 bases, with 13 bases between. The CDR3 runs to 13 residues. The CDR3 DNA reads TGCAGCGCCCAGGGGCACCTTAATGAAAAACTGTTTTTT. It specifies CSAQGHLNEKLFF.

The chain recombines TRBV29-1 with TRBJ2-7; TRBD2 might be the D (5 bases). Germline V gene lookup returns CDR1 SQVTM and CDR2 ANQGSEA. The CDR3 has 16 amino acids. The ends were cut back, 2 bases at V and 2 bases at J, with 19 bases in the middle. In nucleotides, the CDR3 is TGCAGCGTTGAAAGCTTTTCGGACGGGGAACCCTACGAGCAGTACTTC. It specifies CSVESFSDGEPYEQYF.

V gene TRBV28 combines with J gene TRBJ1-2, with D possibly TRBD1 on 5 matching bases. Germline values: CDR1 MDHEN, CDR2 SYDVKM. The ends were cut back, 6 bases at V and 6 bases at J, with 14 bases in the middle. The CDR3 contains 13 residues. The CDR3 nucleotides are TGTGCCAGCAGACTTAGGCAGGGTCATGGCTACACCTTC. Protein: CASRLRQGHGYTF.

The J gene is TRBJ2-3, the V gene TRBV30, with D uncertain. Germline V gene lookup returns CDR1 GTSNPN and CDR2 SVGIG (reference sequence). The CDR3 has 15 residues. The V end was cut by 2 bases, the J end by 4 bases, with 16 bases between. The CDR3, as DNA: TGTGCCTGGAGTTTCAGCGCCAGAGTCGCAGATACGCAGTATTTT. Translation: CAWSFSARVADTQYF.

The CDR3 spells CASSEGQGTGELFF. The CDR3 DNA follows: TGCGCCAGCAGCGAAGGACAGGGCACCGGGGAGCTGTTTTTT. The J gene is TRBJ2-2, the V gene TRBV5-1; 8 bases map to TRBD1. V lost 4 bases, J lost 4 bases, and 3 bases stayed unmatched. Per the germline V gene, CDR1 is SGHRS and CDR2 is YFSETQ. The CDR3 is 14 residues long.

J is TRBJ1-1 and V is TRBV5-4; D gene ambiguous. Trimming shortened V by 5 bases and J by 0 bases, and 8 bases separated the two germline ends. CDR1 SGHNT and CDR2 YYREEE come from the germline V gene (reference sequence). This CDR3 spans 13 amino acids. The CDR3 nucleotides are TGTGCCAGCAGGCAAACAGTGAACACTGAAGCTTTCTTT. It yields the protein CASRQTVNTEAFF.

The chain combines TRBV7-6 with TRBJ2-3, with 11 bases that match TRBD2. Trimming cost V 3 bases and J 4 bases; bases outside gene matches: 6. CDR1 SGHVS and CDR2 FNYEAQ come from the germline V gene. This CDR3 spans 16 amino acids. The CDR3 region is CASSFSGRAVSDTQYF. CDR3 bases: TGTGCCAGCAGCTTTAGCGGGAGGGCCGTGTCAGATACGCAGTATTTT.